This record covers a single T cell receptor beta chain. This clonotype was seen at least ten times. It has no known antigen specificity. Per-nucleotide qualities are absent, and no much larger clonotype sits a single base away. This entry belongs to a study of identical twins listed by TCRdb under 2016. Some background on the complete study: The study deep-sequenced TCR alpha and beta repertoires from monozygotic twins, unrelated adults of various ages and cord blood to test whether fetal clonotypes persist. To rule out contamination, replicate twin experiments were performed at different times with different library preparation protocols. What the study reported, not specific to this receptor: Compared with coincidental sharing between unrelated individuals, an excess of low generation-probability sequences was observed among out-of-frame TCR alpha sequences shared between twins. Fewer insertions were carried by abundant cord blood beta clonotypes; a weaker similar trend was observed in young adult naive repertoires, while no such trend was observed in memory repertoires. The excess sharing between twins in beta out-of-frame sequences was weaker because fewer shared sequences reduced the signal-to-noise ratio. Because the same donors could not be followed over many years, conclusions were based on cross-sectional statistical analysis. Invariant T cells such as MAIT and iNKT could partly confound zero-insertion analyses, though diverse VJ usage argued against this for most clonotypes. Out-of-frame TCR alpha sharing in monozygotic twins was systematically underestimated by recombination models, whereas sharing between unrelated individuals was in agreement with the recombination models.

All donors were healthy Caucasians. The twin cohort comprised three pairs of female monozygotic twins, all aged about 18 to 29 years. CD4+ and CD8+ T cell populations were isolated with positive isolation kits from Invitrogen. The library was obtained by 5' RACE. TCRdb shows the sequencer as Illumina HiSeq 2000. A universal primer binding site was added through template switching, and the final cDNA carried a unique molecular identifier so that TCR cDNA molecules could be counted accurately. Specific primers in the conserved constant-segment region were used to synthesize first-strand cDNA for TCR alpha and beta chains. To control for contamination, every cDNA library was double barcoded, receiving both a SMART-Mk sample barcode and Illumina barcodes. TruSeq adapter sequences, together with Illumina sample barcodes, were added in two successive PCR steps. Sequencing of the TCR alpha and beta cDNA libraries was done on the Illumina HiSeq platform using custom primers. Turning to the authors' computational methods: Unique molecular identifiers were extracted from raw reads with MiGEC, and CDR3 positions were determined with MiXCR. Recombination models were inferred per individual with the repgenHMM and IGoR tools using an EM algorithm. Shared clonotype analysis was performed with the tcR package in R, normalizing sharing by the product of cloneset sizes. To study raw recombination without the effects of thymic and clonal selection, out-of-frame nonproductive sequences were analyzed. The public reads were run again by TCRdb, first through fastp at Q25 and then through MiXCR, and only productive beta chains were kept. Here each entry gathers all rows of one CDR3 protein and keeps the most common genes and DNA. The V and J calls were not made by the authors but by TCRdb's processing. This sample comprises 400,000 to 550,000 distinct CDR3 sequences, 14% of them detected only once. Approximately 0.98% of the sample rests with the top ten.

The sample was also linked to a second study, of yellow fever vaccine responses in identical twins. The second paper further reports: According to the authors, in identical twins the way T cells responded to vaccination appeared partly convergent and partly personalized. In the study, vaccine-responding T cell clones were precisely tracked in identical twins.

The TCR sequence derives from a young woman in good health. Sequenced sample: CD4+ T cells sorted from blood.

The CDR3 here reads CAISDNQGASGELFF. The DNA is as follows: TGTGCCATCAGTGATAATCAGGGGGCATCCGGGGAGCTGTTTTTT. The rearrangement combines TRBV10-3 with TRBJ2-2, and 8 junctional nucleotides match TRBD1. The CDR3 sequence holds 15 residues, the cysteine and phenylalanine included. Just CDR3 DNA is preserved here, 45 bases in frame from base 1. V has 3 bases trimmed and J has 6 bases trimmed; junction bases matching no gene number 6. CDR1 and CDR2, per the germline V gene, are ENHRY and SYGVKD.